This TCR beta chain stems from a study of cytomegalovirus exposure and HLA in healthy donors. PCR was performed using 60 Vbeta and 13 Jbeta primers. The table came from immunoSEQ multiplex PCR; TCRdb's copy has only in-frame clones and leaves some out. This table has 200,000 or so clones, 77% appearing once. V lost 3 bases to trimming and J lost 4 bases, with 9 bases between them. Germline CDR1 and CDR2: SGHAT and FQDESV (reference sequence). This CDR3 spans 13 amino acids. The TCR originated in a woman in her thirties in good health and CMV-seropositive. The chain combines TRBV11-1 with TRBJ1-1; no reliable D call. The sample comprised PBMCs. CDR3 sequence: CASSFGGGTEAFF. The CDR3, as DNA: TGTGCCAGCAGCTTCGGCGGTGGCACTGAAGCTTTCTTT.